The rows below give T cell receptor beta chains drawn from one sample of a study of blood T cell repertoires in COVID-19. Using immunoSEQ multiplex PCR, the repertoire was profiled, and TCRdb retains in-frame clones only, with some absent. The sample has some 150,000 clones, around nine tenths seen once. Input material: peripheral blood. These receptors all come from a man aged 18 to 30 with active or convalescent COVID-19. CDR3s include the opening cysteine and the closing phenylalanine or tryptophan. D genes are given only for firm matches. The size field is filled for only some rows; it gives once, few, many or a size class.

>TRBV5-4|TRBJ2-2|TRBD1|NA
CASSLGGTGGTGELFF
TGTGCCAGCAGCTTGGGGGGGACAGGGGGAACCGGGGAGCTGTTTTTT
>TRBV7-2|TRBJ2-3|NA|few
CASSLAAVGGFTDTQYF
TGTGCCAGCAGCTTAGCGGCGGTCGGGGGATTCACAGATACGCAGTATTTT
>TRBV5-1|TRBJ1-5|TRBD1|NA
CASSTRTGTLNQPQHF
TGCGCCAGCAGCACCCGGACAGGGACCCTCAATCAGCCCCAGCATTTT
>TRBV21-1|TRBJ1-6|NA|NA
CASSKDQILHF
TGTGCCAGCAGCAAAGACCAGATCCTCCACTTT
>TRBV12-3/TRBV12-4|TRBJ2-1|NA|NA
CASSFLYNEQFF
TGTGCCAGCAGTTTCTTGTACAATGAGCAGTTCTTC
>TRBV20-1|TRBJ2-7|NA|NA
CSASGSTSYEQYF
TGCAGTGCTAGTGGATCGACTTCCTACGAGCAGTACTTC
>TRBV2|TRBJ2-3|TRBD2|NA
CATPVAGAGTDTQYF
TGTGCCACCCCGGTAGCGGGAGCGGGCACAGATACGCAGTATTTT
>TRBV27|TRBJ2-7|NA|NA
CASRFRAPAGLSHEQYF
TGTGCCAGCAGATTCAGGGCTCCGGCGGGGCTTAGCCACGAGCAGTACTTC
>TRBV19|TRBJ2-2|NA|NA
CASSIPQNTGELFF
TGTGCCAGTAGTATACCCCAGAACACCGGGGAGCTGTTTTTT
>TRBV4-3|TRBJ1-2|NA|NA
CASSPTPGMHGYTF
TGCGCCAGCAGCCCGACCCCAGGAATGCATGGCTACACCTTC
>TRBV30|TRBJ1-6|NA|NA
CAWSVTGAGPNYNSPLHF
TGTGCCTGGAGTGTAACGGGTGCAGGGCCGAACTATAATTCACCCCTCCACTTT
>TRBV28|TRBJ2-5|TRBD2|NA
CASSGWRGTSLRPSETQYF
TGTGCCAGCAGTGGTTGGAGGGGGACTAGCCTACGACCGTCGGAGACCCAGTACTTC
>TRBV12-3/TRBV12-4|TRBJ2-1|NA|NA
CASSPRYNEQFF
TGTGCCAGCAGTCCCCGTTACAATGAGCAGTTCTTC
>TRBV7-6|TRBJ2-5|NA|NA
CASSQGQQETQYF
TGTGCCAGCAGCCAAGGACAGCAAGAGACCCAGTACTTC